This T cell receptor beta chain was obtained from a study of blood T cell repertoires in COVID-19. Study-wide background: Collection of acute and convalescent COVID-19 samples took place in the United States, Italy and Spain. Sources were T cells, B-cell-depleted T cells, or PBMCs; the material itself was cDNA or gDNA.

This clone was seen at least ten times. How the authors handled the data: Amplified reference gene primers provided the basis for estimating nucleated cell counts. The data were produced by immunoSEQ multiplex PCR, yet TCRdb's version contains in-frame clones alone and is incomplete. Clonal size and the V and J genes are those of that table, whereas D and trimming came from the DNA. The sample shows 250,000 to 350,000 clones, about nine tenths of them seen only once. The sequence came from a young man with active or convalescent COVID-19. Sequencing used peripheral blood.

The CDR3 DNA reads as TGTGCTAGTGGTTTGGTACTAACTGATTCTCCGTATAGCAATCAGCCCCAGCATTTT. This gives the protein CASGLVLTDSPYSNQPQHF. The rearrangement links TRBV12-5 to TRBJ1-5; no reliable D call. This CDR3 comprises 19 residues. Germline values: CDR1 LGHNT, CDR2 FRNRAP. V lost 0 bases and J 0 bases, leaving 18 bases between the germline ends.